The clone carrying this T cell receptor (beta chain) was seen a few times. Its antigen is unidentified. The CDR3 spans 14 residues. The ends lost 5 bases at V and 3 bases at J; junction bases unmatched: 5. Germline lookup yields CDR1 SGHNT and CDR2 YYREEE (reference sequence). The sample belongs to a study of beta chain features in type 1 diabetes. Overall study findings and caveats: A PCR bias possibly favoring shorter templates would apply equally to patients and controls.

Of the isolated RNA, all was reverse transcribed, and so the sequenced material was expressed TCRB transcripts. Using immunoSEQ multiplex PCR, the repertoire was profiled, and TCRdb retains in-frame clones only, with some absent. The sample lists over 100,000 clones, about two fifths occurring once. The specimen sequenced was stem cell memory CD4+ T cells from blood. This rearrangement joins TRBV5-4 to TRBJ2-7; 10 bases align to TRBD1. This TCR was recovered from a woman in her late teens or twenties in good health. The CDR3, as DNA: TGTGCCAGCAGGAAGGACAGGGGGGACTACGAGCAGTACTTC. This encodes CASRKDRGDYEQYF.